This T cell receptor beta chain comes out of a study of cytomegalovirus exposure and HLA in healthy donors. Study-level results: Subsequent analysis found a tendency for first-cohort TCR clusters to co-occur within the roughly 130 validation repertoires.

Assay used: immunoSEQ multiplex PCR; TCRdb lists only in-frame clones, some missing. Among more than 200,000 clones listed, roughly nine tenths were seen once. Germline CDR1 reads SGHTA; CDR2 reads FQGNSA. Trimming removed 5 bases from V and 0 bases from J, with 5 bases in between. The CDR3 is 13 amino acids. For this clone: Its antigen is not identified. Other DNA sequences from this sample encode an identical CDR3 as well.

This sequence originates from a man in his late teens or twenties in good health and CMV-seropositive. Sequencing was performed on PBMCs. The rearrangement links TRBV7-2 to TRBJ1-5; D not certain. In DNA, the CDR3 is TGTGCCAGCAGCCTGGATAGCAATCAGCCCCAGCATTTT. This codes for CASSLDSNQPQHF.